This entry features one T cell receptor (beta chain) sequence. What it recognizes is unknown. The data were obtained in a study of T cell responses to AZD1222 COVID-19 vaccine. Germline V gene data show CDR1 as MNHEY and CDR2 as SVGEGT. The germline V and J ends were trimmed by 2 bases and 0 bases, with 14 bases remaining between them. CDR3 length equals 17 residues. The repertoire was sequenced with immunoSEQ multiplex PCR; TCRdb's copy has only in-frame clones and lacks some. The sample gives some 200,000 clones, roughly nine tenths of which show up once; approximately 4% is in the top ten. Study-level results: When two AZD1222 doses had been given, Spike-specific TCR breadth and depth rose. Females made up more of the donors, who were largely white British, and clonal diversity may have come out too low. Only after the peak T cell response were repertoires sampled. The reported proportion of spike-specific TCRs targeting unmutated variant regions was nearly half.

The TCR was taken from an adult who received the MenACWY meningococcal vaccine as a control. The material was peripheral blood, obtained 28 days after the second dose of the MenACWY control vaccine. The V and J genes are TRBV6-2 or TRBV6-3 and TRBJ2-1, with D tentatively TRBD1 or TRBD2 (5 bases each). The CDR3 nucleotides are TGTGCCAGCAGTTACGGGGCGAGCGGCTTCTCCTACAATGAGCAGTTCTTC. Its translation: CASSYGASGFSYNEQFF.